This TCR beta chain was observed in a study of T cells in Graves' hyperthyroidism and ophthalmopathy (dated by TCRdb to between 2018 and 2021). As for the study more broadly: Peripheral blood was collected at initial diagnosis, before any treatment. Following sampling, methimazole starting at 30 mg daily was given to hyperthyroidism patients, and high-dose intravenous methylprednisolone was given to ophthalmopathy patients. The paper describes TCR Vbeta CDR3 sequencing of around 140 peripheral blood samples, made up of 43 ophthalmopathy patients, roughly 80 hyperthyroidism patients and some 17 progressor patients. Whether ophthalmopathy could be predicted prospectively was tested in an independent validation cohort made up of approximately 19 hyperthyroidism patients plus 17 patients who later progressed to ophthalmopathy. The 75 to 100 discovery patients were randomly split 7:3 into training and test sets. Thyroid tissue and blood T-cell repertoires from roughly 6 Graves' hyperthyroidism patients were also compared in the study. To identify TCR V-J signatures that set the groups apart, the researchers used a discovery cohort of 90 to 100 patients, made up of fewer than 50 with Graves' ophthalmopathy and some 60 with stable Graves' hyperthyroidism.

Comment on this clonotype: Which antigen it targets is not known. No much larger clone exists at a distance of one base, and base qualities are not known.

The CDR3 goes from the cysteine to the phenylalanine over 15 residues. The kept DNA is CDR3 alone, 45 bases in frame from the first base. Germline trimming: 4 bases from V, 3 bases from J; junction bases outside gene matches: 8. The germline V gene sets CDR1 to SGHRS and CDR2 to YFSETQ. The TCR beta CDR3 regions were amplified from the RNA transcripts. For the first round of RT-PCR on the TCR CDR3, the HTBI primer set was used together with the Qiagen OneStep RT-PCR kit. Libraries were constructed in a second round of multiplex PCR, after which size selection and purification were carried out. The libraries were sequenced on an Illumina HiSeq2000 using paired-end 100 bp reads. Processing in the source paper ran as follows. SOAPnuke was used to process the raw data, throwing out any read that contained adapters or uncalled bases, had a mean Phred below 15, or lacked an exact constant-primer or identifier match. High-quality paired reads were merged with COPE v1.2.5, and unique nucleotide sequences were defined as clonotypes. MiTCR v1.1 was used to align the clonotypes against IMGT TRBV, TRBD and TRBJ reference segments. The analysis included only V-J combinations with a frequency above 0.0001, which together covered roughly 99% of the repertoires. The TCS score was defined as F50 (clonal expansion) divided by E x V (chaos), with BLOSUM62-based TCRdist calculated between CDR3 peptides within each V-J. Welch's t-statistics and random forest reduced 500 to 650 V-J features to 10 to 15, which were used in a naive Bayes classifier (R e1071). Clones were called with MiXCR by TCRdb after fastp trimmed the public reads at Q25, and only in-frame beta chains were retained. CDR3 protein sequences are deduplicated, and each keeps its most common genes and DNA. TCRdb, not the original authors, processed these V and J calls. For this sample there are hundreds of thousands of distinct CDR3 sequences; roughly 17% appear just once. The top ten constitute 18% of the sample.

Findings and caveats that apply to the study as a whole: No statistical method was used to set the sample size in advance, and investigators knew the group allocation. During validation, the model predicted progression to ophthalmopathy a median of approximately 6.5 months ahead of onset, with almost 71% sensitivity and about 75% specificity. A model built on a 13 V-J signature distinguished ophthalmopathy from stable hyperthyroidism, reaching about 89% sensitivity and about 81% specificity in cross-validation and 80%/75% in testing. Most expanded thyroid clonotypes (frequency above 0.001) were also detected in blood, a finding suggesting that blood repertoires may reflect thyroid immune responses.

Stable Graves' hyperthyroidism was defined as no progression to ophthalmopathy during 18 months of follow-up. Hyperthyroidism patients were newly diagnosed, had a disease duration of under 2 months, and were aged 18 to 65 years. Exclusion was applied to patients with uncontrolled infections, other autoimmune diseases, pregnancy or lactation. Diagnoses were based on clinical symptoms, serum thyroxine and TRAb, thyroid ultrasound and orbital computed tomography. Ficoll-Paque density gradient centrifugation was used to isolate PBMCs from approximately 10 ml of fresh peripheral blood. Total RNA was extracted with Trizol reagent, and quality was checked on an Agilent 2100 Bioanalyzer.

The sequence was obtained from a woman aged 18-35 years with Graves' hyperthyroidism. The V gene is TRBV5-1 and the J gene is TRBJ1-2; 8 middle bases align to TRBD1. Specimen: blood. The CDR3 amino acid sequence is: CASSGTGGGDYGYTF. The bases are TGCGCCAGCAGCGGAACAGGGGGAGGTGACTATGGCTACACCTTC.